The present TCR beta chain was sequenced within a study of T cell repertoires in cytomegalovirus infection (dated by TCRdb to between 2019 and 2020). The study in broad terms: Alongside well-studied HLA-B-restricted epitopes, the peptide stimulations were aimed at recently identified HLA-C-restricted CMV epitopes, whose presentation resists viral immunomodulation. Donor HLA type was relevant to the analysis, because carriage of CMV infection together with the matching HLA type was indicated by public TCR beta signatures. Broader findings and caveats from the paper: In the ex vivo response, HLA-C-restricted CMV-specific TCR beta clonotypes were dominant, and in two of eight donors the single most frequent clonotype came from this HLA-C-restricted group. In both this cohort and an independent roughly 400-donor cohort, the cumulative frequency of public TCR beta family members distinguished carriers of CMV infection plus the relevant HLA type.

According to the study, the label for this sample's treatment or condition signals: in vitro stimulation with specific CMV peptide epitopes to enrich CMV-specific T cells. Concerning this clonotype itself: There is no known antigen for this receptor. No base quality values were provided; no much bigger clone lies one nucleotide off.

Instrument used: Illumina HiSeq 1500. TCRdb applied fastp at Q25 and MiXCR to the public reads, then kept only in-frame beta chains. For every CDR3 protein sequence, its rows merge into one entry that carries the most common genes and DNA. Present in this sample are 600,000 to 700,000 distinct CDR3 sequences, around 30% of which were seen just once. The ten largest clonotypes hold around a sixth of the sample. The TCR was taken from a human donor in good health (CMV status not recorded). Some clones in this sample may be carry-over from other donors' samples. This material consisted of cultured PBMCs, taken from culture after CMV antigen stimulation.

For the CDR3, the sequence is CSAPRGPVTGELFF. The base sequence is TGCAGTGCTCCCAGGGGGCCAGTCACCGGGGAGCTGTTTTTT. In this chain, TRBV20-1 is recombined with TRBJ2-2; 8 bases in between match TRBD1. The germline V gene encodes CDR1 DFQATT and CDR2 SNEGSKA (reference sequence). The CDR3 runs 14 residues from the cysteine to the phenylalanine. The only DNA kept is the CDR3, 42 bases in frame from the first base. V ends up 5 bases short and J 4 bases short, with an unmatched junction base count of 6.